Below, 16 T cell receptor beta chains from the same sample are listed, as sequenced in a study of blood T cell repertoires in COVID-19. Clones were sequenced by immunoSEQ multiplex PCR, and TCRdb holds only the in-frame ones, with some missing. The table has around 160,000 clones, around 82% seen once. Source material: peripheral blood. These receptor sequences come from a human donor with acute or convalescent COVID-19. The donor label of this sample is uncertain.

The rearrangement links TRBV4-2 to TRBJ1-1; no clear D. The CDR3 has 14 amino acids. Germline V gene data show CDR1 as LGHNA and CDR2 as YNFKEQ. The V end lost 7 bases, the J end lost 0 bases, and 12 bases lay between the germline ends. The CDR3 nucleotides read TGTGCCAGCAACGGCGGGTTCTTGAACACTGAAGCTTTCTTT. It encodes CASNGGFLNTEAFF.

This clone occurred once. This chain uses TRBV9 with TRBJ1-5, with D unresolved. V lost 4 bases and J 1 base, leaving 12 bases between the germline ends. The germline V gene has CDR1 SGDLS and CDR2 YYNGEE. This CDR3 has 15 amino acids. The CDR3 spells CASSPGSGSNQPQHF. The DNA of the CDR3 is TGTGCCAGCAGCCCGGGGTCGGGCAGCAATCAGCCCCAGCATTTT.

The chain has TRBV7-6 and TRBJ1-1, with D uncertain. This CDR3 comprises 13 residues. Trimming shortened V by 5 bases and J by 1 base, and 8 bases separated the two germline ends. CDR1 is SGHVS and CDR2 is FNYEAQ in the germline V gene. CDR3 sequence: CASSRSRNTEAFF. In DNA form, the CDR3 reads TGTGCCAGCAGCCGTAGCCGGAACACTGAAGCTTTCTTT. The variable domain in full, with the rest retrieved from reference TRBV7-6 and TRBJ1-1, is GAGVSQSPRYKVTKRGQDVALRCDPISGHVSLYWYRQALGQGPEFLTYFNYEAQQDKSGLPNDRFSAERPEGSISTLTIQRTEQRDSAMYRCASSRSRNTEAFFGQGTRLTVV.

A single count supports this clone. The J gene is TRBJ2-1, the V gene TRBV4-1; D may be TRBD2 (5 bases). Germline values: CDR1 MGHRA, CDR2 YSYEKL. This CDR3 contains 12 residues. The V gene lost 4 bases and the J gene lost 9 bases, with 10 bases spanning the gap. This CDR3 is CASSRAEGEQFF. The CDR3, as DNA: TGCGCCAGCAGCCGAGCGGAAGGTGAGCAGTTCTTC.

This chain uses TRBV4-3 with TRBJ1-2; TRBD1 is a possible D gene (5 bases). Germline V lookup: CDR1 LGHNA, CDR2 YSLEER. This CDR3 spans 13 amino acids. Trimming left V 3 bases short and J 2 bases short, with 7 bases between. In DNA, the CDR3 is TGCGCCAGCAGCCAGCCAGGGAACTATGGCTACACCTTC. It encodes CASSQPGNYGYTF.

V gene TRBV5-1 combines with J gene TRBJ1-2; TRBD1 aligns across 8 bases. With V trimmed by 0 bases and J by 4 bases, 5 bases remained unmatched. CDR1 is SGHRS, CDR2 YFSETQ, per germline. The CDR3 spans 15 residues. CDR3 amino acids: CASSLDAGGPYGYTF. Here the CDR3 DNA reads TGCGCCAGCAGCTTGGATGCAGGGGGCCCCTATGGCTACACCTTC.

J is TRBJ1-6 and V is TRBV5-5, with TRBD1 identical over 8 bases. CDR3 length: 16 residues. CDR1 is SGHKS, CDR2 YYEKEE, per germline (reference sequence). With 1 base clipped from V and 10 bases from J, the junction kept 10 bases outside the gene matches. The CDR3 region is CASSLSQGAAGSPLHF. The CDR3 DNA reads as TGTGCCAGCAGCTTGAGCCAGGGGGCGGCCGGATCACCCCTCCACTTT.

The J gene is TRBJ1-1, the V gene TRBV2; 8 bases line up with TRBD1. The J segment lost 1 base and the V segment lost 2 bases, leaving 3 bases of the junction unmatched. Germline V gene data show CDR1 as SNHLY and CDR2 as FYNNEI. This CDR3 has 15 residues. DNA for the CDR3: TGTGCCAGCAGTGAACAGGGGGCAACGAACACTGAAGCTTTCTTT. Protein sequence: CASSEQGATNTEAFF.

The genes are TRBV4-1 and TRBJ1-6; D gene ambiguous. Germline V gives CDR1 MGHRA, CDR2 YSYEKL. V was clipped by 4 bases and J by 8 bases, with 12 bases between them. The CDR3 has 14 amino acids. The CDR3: CASSPSNDHSPLHF. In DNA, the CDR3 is TGCGCCAGCAGCCCCAGTAACGATCATTCACCCCTCCACTTT.

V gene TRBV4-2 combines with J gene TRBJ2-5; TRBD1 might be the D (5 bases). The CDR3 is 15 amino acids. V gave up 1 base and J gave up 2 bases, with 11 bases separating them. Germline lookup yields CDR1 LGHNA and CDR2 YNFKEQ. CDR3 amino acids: CASSQGAGMQETQYF. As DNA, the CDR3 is TGTGCCAGCAGCCAAGGGGCAGGGATGCAAGAGACCCAGTACTTC.

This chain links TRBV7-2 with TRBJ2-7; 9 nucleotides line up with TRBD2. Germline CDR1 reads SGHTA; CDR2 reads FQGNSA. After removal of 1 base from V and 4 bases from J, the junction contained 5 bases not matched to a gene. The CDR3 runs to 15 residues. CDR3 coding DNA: TGTGCCAGCAGCTTAGGGGCTAGCGGGATGTACGAGCAGTACTTC. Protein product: CASSLGASGMYEQYF.

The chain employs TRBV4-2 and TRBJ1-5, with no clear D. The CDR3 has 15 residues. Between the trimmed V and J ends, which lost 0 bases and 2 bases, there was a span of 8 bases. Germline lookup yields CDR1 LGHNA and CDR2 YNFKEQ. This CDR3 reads CASSQDGVGNQPQHF. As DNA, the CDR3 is TGTGCCAGCAGCCAAGATGGAGTTGGCAATCAGCCCCAGCATTTT.

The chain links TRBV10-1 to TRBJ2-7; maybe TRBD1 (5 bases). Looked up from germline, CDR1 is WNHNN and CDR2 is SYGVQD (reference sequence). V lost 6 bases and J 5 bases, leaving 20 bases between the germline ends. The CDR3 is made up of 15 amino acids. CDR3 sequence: CASSSYRKTQDEQYF. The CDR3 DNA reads TGCGCCAGCAGCTCTTACAGGAAAACTCAGGACGAGCAGTACTTC.

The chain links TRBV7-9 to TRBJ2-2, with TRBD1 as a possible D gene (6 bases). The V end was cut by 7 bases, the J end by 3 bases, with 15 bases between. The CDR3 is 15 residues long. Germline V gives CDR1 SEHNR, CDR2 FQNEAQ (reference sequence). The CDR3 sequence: CASTPRAGDTGELFF. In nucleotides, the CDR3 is TGTGCCAGCACCCCACGGGCAGGGGACACCGGGGAGCTGTTTTTT.

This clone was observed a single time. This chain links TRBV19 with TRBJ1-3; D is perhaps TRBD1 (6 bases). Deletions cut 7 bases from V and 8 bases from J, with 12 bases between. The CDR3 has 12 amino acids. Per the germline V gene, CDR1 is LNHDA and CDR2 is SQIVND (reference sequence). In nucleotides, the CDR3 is TGTGCCAGTATCAGGGGTCTAGACACCATATATTTT. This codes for CASIRGLDTIYF.

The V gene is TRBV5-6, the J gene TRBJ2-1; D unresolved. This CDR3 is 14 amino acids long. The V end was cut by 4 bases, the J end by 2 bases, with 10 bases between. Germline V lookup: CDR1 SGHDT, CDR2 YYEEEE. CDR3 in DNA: TGTGCCAGCAGCGGTGGAGTCACCTACAATGAGCAGTTCTTC. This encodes CASSGGVTYNEQFF.